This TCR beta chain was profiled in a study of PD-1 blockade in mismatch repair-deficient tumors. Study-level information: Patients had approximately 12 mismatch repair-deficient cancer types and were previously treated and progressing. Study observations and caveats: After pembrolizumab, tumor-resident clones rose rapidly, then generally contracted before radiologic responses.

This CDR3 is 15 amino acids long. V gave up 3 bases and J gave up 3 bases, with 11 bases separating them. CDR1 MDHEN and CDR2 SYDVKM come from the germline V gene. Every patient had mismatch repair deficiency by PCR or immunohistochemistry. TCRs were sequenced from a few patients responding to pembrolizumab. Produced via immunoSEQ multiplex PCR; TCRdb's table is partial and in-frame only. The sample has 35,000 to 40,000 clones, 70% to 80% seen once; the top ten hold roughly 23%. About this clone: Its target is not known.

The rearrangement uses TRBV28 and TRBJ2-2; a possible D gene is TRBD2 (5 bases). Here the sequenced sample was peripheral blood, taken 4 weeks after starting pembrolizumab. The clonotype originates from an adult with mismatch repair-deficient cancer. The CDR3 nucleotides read TGTGCCAGCAGTTTCAGAGGACTTGACACCGGGGAGCTGTTTTTT. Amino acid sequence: CASSFRGLDTGELFF.